This T cell receptor (beta chain) was documented in a study of blood T cell repertoires in COVID-19. For the study at large: Acute and convalescent COVID-19 samples came from the United States, Italy and Spain. The cDNA or gDNA used as material had been derived from T cells, B-cell-depleted T cells, or PBMCs.

Authors' data handling: Amplification from reference gene primers served as the basis for estimated nucleated cell counts. The assay was immunoSEQ multiplex PCR, and TCRdb's table has in-frame clones only and misses some. V, J and clone size derive from that table, while D and trimming were established from the DNA sequence. In the table there are about 170,000 clones, 70% to 90% of which are singletons. V lost 4 bases, J lost 0 bases, and 8 bases lay in between. The CDR3 sequence is 14 residues long. The germline V gene has CDR1 MDHEN and CDR2 SYDVKM. The rearrangement uses TRBV28 and TRBJ2-3, with D unclear. Sequences were obtained from peripheral blood. The TCR originated in an elderly woman with COVID-19, enrolled during active disease. The DNA of the CDR3 is TGTGCCAGCAGTTCTCCCTCTAGCACAGATACGCAGTATTTT. Translation: CASSSPSSTDTQYF.